This T cell receptor (beta chain) originates from a study of response to subunit inactivated influenza vaccine. From the RT-PCR reads, TCRdb called clonotypes with MiXCR, one entry per CDR3 protein. This table has approximately 530,000 distinct CDR3 sequences, approximately 13% appearing once. CDR1 is SGDLS and CDR2 is YYNGEE in the germline V gene. Trimming shortened V by 0 bases and J by 9 bases, and 19 bases separated the two germline ends. This CDR3 spans 16 amino acids. Here the sequenced sample was PBMCs from blood, taken more than 35 days after vaccination. The J gene is TRBJ2-1, the V gene TRBV9, with D tentatively TRBD2 (6 bases). The clonotype was recovered from a man in his fifties who received an inactivated influenza vaccine. CDR3: CASSVGRSGLGSEQFF. In DNA form, the CDR3 reads TGTGCCAGCAGCGTAGGACGTAGCGGCCTTGGGAGTGAGCAGTTCTTC. The whole variable domain, remainder taken from reference TRBV9 and TRBJ2-1, is DSGVTQTPKHLITATGQRVTLRCSPRSGDLSVYWYQQSLDQGLQFLIQYYNGEERAKGNILERFSAQQFPDLHSELNLSSLELGDSALYFCASSVGRSGLGSEQFFGPGTRLTVL.